This T cell receptor beta chain was obtained from a study of blood T cell repertoires in COVID-19. As for the study in general: Acute-phase and convalescent COVID-19 samples originated in the United States, Italy and Spain.

CDR3 length: 17 residues. The germline V gene has CDR1 MGHRA and CDR2 YSYEKL. J was trimmed by 5 bases and V by 3 bases; bases with no gene match: 10. Libraries were prepared by immunoSEQ multiplex PCR; TCRdb keeps only in-frame clonotypes and omits some of them. The data contain more than 200,000 clones, roughly 80% of them singletons. Input material: peripheral blood. This sequence originates from a woman over 75 with acute or convalescent COVID-19. The rearrangement uses TRBV4-1 and TRBJ2-5; 12 nucleotides align to TRBD1. Here the CDR3 reads CASSHGTGGSAGETQYF. The CDR3 nucleotides are TGCGCCAGCAGCCACGGGACAGGGGGCTCAGCTGGGGAGACCCAGTACTTC.